This T cell receptor beta chain was found in a study of CD8+ T cells in alopecia areata. Study-level background: Among treated patients, oral tofacitinib was administered at 5 to 10 mg twice daily. Study results and caveats: Scalp clonality and expanded CD8+ clones among the top 100 showed significant decreases with tofacitinib. Since there was just one nonresponder, nobody can yet say how baseline CD8+ expansion ties to response. The study also sequences resident alphabeta T cells of normal skin in scalp samples.

Notes on this clone: The antigen is undetermined.

V was trimmed by 2 bases and J by 7 bases, leaving 17 bases between them. CDR1 is SQVTM and CDR2 is ANQGSEA in the germline V gene. The CDR3 is 14 residues long. Following extraction, RNA underwent reverse transcription to cDNA, which served as the sequencing template. This table comes from immunoSEQ multiplex PCR, and its TCRdb copy is limited to in-frame clones, with some not included. The sample shows approximately 130,000 clones, approximately 57% of them seen only once. The treatment here: oral pan-JAK inhibitor, 5-10 mg twice daily. The V gene is TRBV29-1, the J gene TRBJ1-2, with D unresolved. Material: CD4+ T cells sorted from blood, obtained at week 4, from a patient treated with tofacitinib. This sequence was found in a human donor with alopecia areata. The CDR3 DNA follows: TGCAGCGTTGAAAGCCCGGGGAGAGGAGCTGGCTACACCTTC. This translates into CSVESPGRGAGYTF.